The 13 T cell receptor beta chains presented below share a single source sample, sequenced in a study of blood T cell repertoires in COVID-19. The repertoire was sequenced with immunoSEQ multiplex PCR; TCRdb's copy has only in-frame clones and lacks some. The sample lists hundreds of thousands of clones; 85% to 90% were seen once. Material: PBMCs or T cells enriched from blood (not recorded which). Receptors originate from a woman aged 45-59 years who had been exposed to COVID-19.

The chain is built from TRBV6-5 and TRBJ2-7; D is unclear. The CDR3 is 12 residues long. V gave up 10 bases and J gave up 1 base, with 11 bases separating them. CDR1 MNHEY and CDR2 SVGAGI come from the germline V gene. The CDR3: CAIDPRSYEQYF. The CDR3 nucleotides read TGTGCCATCGACCCGCGGTCCTACGAGCAGTACTTC.

This chain connects TRBV28 to TRBJ1-2; tentatively, D is TRBD1 (6 bases). Germline values: CDR1 MDHEN, CDR2 SYDVKM. Trimming pared 5 bases from V and 6 bases from J, leaving 16 bases between. The CDR3 spans 14 residues. As DNA, the CDR3 is TGTGCCAGCAGTCCTCCGGGCAGGGGCCATGGCTACACCTTC. Translated, it gives CASSPPGRGHGYTF.

J is TRBJ1-3 and V is TRBV5-1; D possibly corresponds to TRBD1 (6 bases). The CDR3 loop spans 17 amino acids. The germline V and J ends were trimmed by 5 bases and 0 bases, with 18 bases remaining between them. Germline V gene lookup returns CDR1 SGHRS and CDR2 YFSETQ. In nucleotides, the CDR3 is TGCGCCAGCAGTTTAACTGTAGGGGGGGCCTCTGGAAACACCATATATTTT. It is translated as CASSLTVGGASGNTIYF.

The chain recombines TRBV9 with TRBJ2-1; D is unresolved. Between the trimmed V and J ends, which lost 6 bases and 4 bases, there was a span of 8 bases. This CDR3 spans 12 amino acids. The V gene's germline CDR1 is SGDLS and CDR2 YYNGEE. CDR3 bases: TGTGCCAGCAACTCGTTATACAATGAGCAGTTCTTC. It codes for CASNSLYNEQFF.

The chain uses TRBV4-1 and TRBJ1-1; D perhaps matches TRBD1 (5 bases). From germline, CDR1 is MGHRA and CDR2 YSYEKL. Between the trimmed V and J ends, which lost 0 bases and 5 bases, there was a span of 16 bases. The CDR3 is made up of 16 amino acids. For the CDR3, the DNA is TGCGCCAGCAGCCAAGAATGGTCTAGGCGGGGGACTGAAGCTTTCTTT. This codes for CASSQEWSRRGTEAFF.

This clone was seen only a few times. The V and J genes are TRBV4-2 and TRBJ1-4, with D maybe TRBD1 (5 bases). Germline loops: CDR1 LGHNA, CDR2 YNFKEQ. Trimming removed 5 bases from V and 7 bases from J, with 20 bases in between. This CDR3 contains 16 residues. DNA of the CDR3: TGTGCCAGCAGCGGGAGTGGTAGCCGGGGGAGTGAAAAACTGTTTTTT. This codes for CASSGSGSRGSEKLFF.

The J gene is TRBJ2-6, the V gene TRBV5-1; 9 positions match TRBD1. The CDR3 sequence is 18 residues long. V was clipped by 4 bases and J by 0 bases; unmatched bases: 8. Germline-derived CDR1 and CDR2 are SGHRS and YFSETQ. The DNA of the CDR3 is TGCGCCAGCAGCATATCCGGGACAGGGAACTCTGGGGCCAACGTCCTGACTTTC. Encoded protein: CASSISGTGNSGANVLTF. The whole variable domain, filled in from reference TRBV5-1 and TRBJ2-6, reads KAGVTQTPRYLIKTRGQQVTLSCSPISGHRSVSWYQQTPGQGLQFLFEYFSETQRNKGNFPGRFSGRQFSNSRSEMNVSTLELGDSALYLCASSISGTGNSGANVLTFGAGSRLTVL.

The chain links TRBV13 to TRBJ2-5; 9 nucleotides line up with TRBD2. Germline trimming cut 0 bases from V and 4 bases from J; bases unmatched to any gene: 6. CDR1 is PRHDT and CDR2 is FYEKMQ in the germline V gene (reference sequence). The CDR3 length is 16 residues. CDR3: CASSLGRSSGGETQYF. CDR3 nucleotides: TGTGCCAGCAGCTTAGGCCGGAGTAGCGGGGGAGAGACCCAGTACTTC.

The chain is built from TRBV15 and TRBJ1-1; TRBD1 agrees at 8 bases. The germline V gene encodes CDR1 LNHNV and CDR2 YYDKDF (reference sequence). V shed 4 bases, J shed 6 bases, and the junction held 4 bases outside the gene matches. The CDR3 loop spans 13 amino acids. The CDR3 loop is CATSTGQGPEAFF. CDR3 coding DNA: TGTGCCACCAGCACCGGACAGGGCCCTGAAGCTTTCTTT.

The rearrangement uses TRBV19 and TRBJ1-4; perhaps TRBD1 as D (5 bases). V shed 7 bases and J shed 4 bases, with 10 bases lying between them. This CDR3 is 13 amino acids long. Germline CDR1 reads LNHDA; CDR2 reads SQIVND (reference sequence). The CDR3 sequence: CASKTRDNEKLFF. As DNA, the CDR3 is TGTGCCAGTAAAACCAGGGATAATGAAAAACTGTTTTTT.

V and J are TRBV20-1 and TRBJ2-1; D may be TRBD1 (5 bases). V was pared by 3 bases and J by 8 bases, with 11 bases between. CDR1 is DFQATT, CDR2 SNEGSKA, per germline (reference sequence). The CDR3 is 12 amino acids. CDR3 protein: CSASKGWDEQFF. The CDR3 DNA reads TGCAGTGCTAGTAAGGGGTGGGATGAGCAGTTCTTC.

The J gene is TRBJ1-5, the V gene TRBV2; a weak D match, TRBD1 (5 bases). From germline, CDR1 is SNHLY and CDR2 FYNNEI. This CDR3 has 13 amino acids. Deletions cut 7 bases from V and 6 bases from J, with 13 bases between. CDR3 sequence reads: CASTTQGPQPQHF. CDR3 nucleotides: TGTGCCAGCACCACCCAGGGTCCTCAGCCCCAGCATTTT.

The V gene is TRBV11-2, the J gene TRBJ2-4, with D perhaps TRBD2 (6 bases). This CDR3 contains 18 residues. Germline assignment: CDR1 SGHAT and CDR2 FQNNGV. V was cut by 3 bases and J by 9 bases, with 27 bases left in between. CDR3 region: CASSFELQMVPTGGIQYF. Written as DNA, the CDR3 is TGTGCCAGCAGCTTTGAATTACAGATGGTACCCACCGGGGGCATTCAGTACTTC.